This TCR beta chain stems from a study of cytomegalovirus exposure and HLA in healthy donors. The PCR ran on 60 Vbeta and 13 Jbeta primers. The protocol was immunoSEQ multiplex PCR, while the TCRdb copy is restricted to in-frame clones and leaves out a portion. The repertoire consists of 150,000 to 200,000 clones, with around 80% occurring once and the leading ten covering around 2%. Trimming left V 7 bases short and J 5 bases short, with 9 bases between. This CDR3 spans 11 amino acids. Germline V gene sequence: CDR1 DFQATT, CDR2 SNEGSKA (reference sequence). This TCR came from a young woman in good health and CMV-seropositive. The sample consisted of PBMCs. The chain employs TRBV20-1 and TRBJ2-1, with D maybe TRBD1 (5 bases). In DNA, the CDR3 is TGCAGTGGCAGGGAAAACAATGAGCAGTTCTTC. This sequence encodes CSGRENNEQFF.